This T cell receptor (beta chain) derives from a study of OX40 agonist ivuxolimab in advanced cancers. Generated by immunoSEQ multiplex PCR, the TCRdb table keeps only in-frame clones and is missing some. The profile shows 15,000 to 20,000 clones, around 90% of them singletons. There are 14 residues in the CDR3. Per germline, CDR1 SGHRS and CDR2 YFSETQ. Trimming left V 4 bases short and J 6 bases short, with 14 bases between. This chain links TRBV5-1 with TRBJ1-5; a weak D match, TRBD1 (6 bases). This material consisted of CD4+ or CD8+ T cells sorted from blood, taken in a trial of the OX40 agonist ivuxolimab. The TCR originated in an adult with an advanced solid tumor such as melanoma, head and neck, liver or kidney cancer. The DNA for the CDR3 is TGCGCCAGCAGCCCCCCCCTAGGGGGTCAGCCCCAGCATTTT. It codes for CASSPPLGGQPQHF.